Shown below are 13 T cell receptor beta chains from a single sample sequenced in a study of cytomegalovirus exposure and HLA in healthy donors (dated by TCRdb to between 2016 and 2019). Libraries were constructed by the immunoSEQ multiplex PCR assay. TCRdb mirrors the immuneACCESS table, restricted to in-frame sequences. Some clones are absent from its copies; in checked studies, under half trace to an unresolved V gene, and the reason for the others is unknown. The table for this sample lists about 310,000 clones; around 90% of them were counted only once. Around 0.88% of the sample goes to the ten largest clones. Specimen: PBMCs. These receptors originate from a man aged 30-40 years in good health and CMV-seronegative.

This chain connects TRBV2 to TRBJ1-6, with 8 bases that match TRBD1. Germline loops: CDR1 SNHLY, CDR2 FYNNEI. Trimming at V came to 6 bases and at J to 10 bases, leaving 5 bases not matched to a gene. The CDR3 is made up of 13 amino acids. The CDR3 loop is CASRQGVGSPLHF. As DNA, the CDR3 is TGTGCCAGCAGACAGGGGGTGGGATCACCCCTCCACTTT. The full variable domain, with the rest looked up from reference TRBV2 and TRBJ1-6, is EPEVTQTPSHQVTQMGQEVILRCVPISNHLYFYWYRQILGQKVEFLVSFYNNEISEKSEIFDDQFSVERPDGSNFTLKIRSTKLEDSAMYFCASRQGVGSPLHFGNGTRLTVT.

This CDR3 is CASRIQGTYEQYF. The DNA for the CDR3 is TGTGCCAGCAGGATACAGGGTACCTACGAGCAGTACTTC. V is TRBV6-5 and J is TRBJ2-7; TRBD1 is a possible D gene (6 bases). The germline V gene encodes CDR1 MNHEY and CDR2 SVGAGI. The CDR3 totals 13 residues. V lost 6 bases and J 2 bases, leaving 11 bases between the germline ends.

The V and J genes are TRBV10-2 and TRBJ1-6; the match to TRBD1 covers 9 bases. This CDR3 is built from 20 residues. Germline-derived CDR1 and CDR2 are WSHSY and SAAADI. V lost 2 bases, J lost 7 bases, and 18 bases stayed unmatched. CDR3 amino acids: CASSEALDRGSGSANSPLHF. CDR3 sequence (DNA): TGCGCCAGCAGTGAGGCATTGGACAGGGGATCCGGGTCGGCAAATTCACCCCTCCACTTT.

This chain joins TRBV2 and TRBJ2-1; D perhaps matches TRBD1 (5 bases). V shed 4 bases and J shed 7 bases, with 17 bases lying between them. Germline V gene sequence: CDR1 SNHLY, CDR2 FYNNEI. The CDR3 runs to 15 residues. This CDR3 is CASSVRGHGTNEQFF. DNA of the CDR3: TGTGCCAGCAGTGTAAGGGGCCACGGTACGAATGAGCAGTTCTTC.

The genes are TRBV6-5 and TRBJ1-6, with unresolved D. The V end was cut by 6 bases, the J end by 0 bases, with 6 bases between. Germline V lookup: CDR1 MNHEY, CDR2 SVGAGI. CDR3 size: 14 residues. CDR3 nucleotide sequence: TGTGCCAGCAGACGTAGCTCCTATAATTCACCCCTCCACTTT. Its translation: CASRRSSYNSPLHF.

The chain links TRBV5-6 to TRBJ2-7; D is possibly TRBD2 (6 bases). Trimming pared 1 base from V and 3 bases from J, leaving 11 bases between. The CDR3 consists of 14 residues. Per the germline V gene, CDR1 is SGHDT and CDR2 is YYEEEE. The DNA of the CDR3 is TGTGCCAGCAGCTTGATCGGGGAGGTCTACGAGCAGTACTTC. It encodes CASSLIGEVYEQYF.

V usage is TRBV7-6 and J usage is TRBJ2-2; D is ambiguous. The germline V and J ends were trimmed by 10 bases and 0 bases, with 12 bases remaining between them. Germline-derived CDR1 and CDR2 are SGHVS and FNYEAQ. The CDR3 totals 14 residues. The chain's CDR3 is CATSSVPNTGELFF. In DNA, the CDR3 is TGTGCCACCTCCTCGGTGCCGAACACCGGGGAGCTGTTTTTT.

V gene TRBV4-3 combines with J gene TRBJ2-5, with TRBD2 matching 9 bases. Germline V lookup: CDR1 LGHNA, CDR2 YSLEER. This CDR3 has 13 residues. Trimming cost V 4 bases and J 5 bases; bases outside gene matches: 2. CDR3 nucleotide sequence: TGCGCCAGCAGCCTAGGACTAGCGGAGACCCAGTACTTC. Its protein product is CASSLGLAETQYF.

J is TRBJ2-3 and V is TRBV2; 7 bases are shared with TRBD2. V dropped 3 bases and J dropped 0; count of bases not matched to a gene: 6. Germline CDR1 SNHLY, CDR2 FYNNEI. The CDR3 runs to 16 residues. This CDR3 is CASSDGGRLSTDTQYF. The CDR3 DNA is TGTGCCAGCAGTGATGGCGGGAGACTTAGCACAGATACGCAGTATTTT.

The chain recombines TRBV10-3 with TRBJ2-5; 9 nucleotides agree with TRBD2. This CDR3 region has 13 residues. CDR1 is ENHRY, CDR2 SYGVKD, per germline. J lost 5 bases, V lost 8 bases, and 6 bases had no gene match. CDR3 in DNA: TGTGCCATCGGACTAGCGAGCAGGGAGACCCAGTACTTC. It codes for CAIGLASRETQYF.

The chain recombines TRBV10-3 with TRBJ2-4, with 10 bases that match TRBD1. Germline V gives CDR1 ENHRY, CDR2 SYGVKD. The V and J ends lost 7 bases and 5 bases, in that order; junction bases with no gene match: 2. The CDR3 is 13 residues long. The CDR3 sequence: CAIKGTGENIQYF. Here the CDR3 DNA reads TGTGCCATCAAGGGGACAGGGGAAAACATTCAGTACTTC.

The genes are TRBV18 and TRBJ2-3; possible D gene TRBD2, 5 bases. V lost 2 bases and J 6 bases, leaving 12 bases between the germline ends. Per the germline V gene, CDR1 is KGHSH and CDR2 is LQKENI. The CDR3 runs 14 residues. DNA for the CDR3: TGTGCCAGCTCACCATACAGCCGAGGGGATACGCAGTATTTT. Amino acid sequence: CASSPYSRGDTQYF.

This chain uses TRBV6-5 with TRBJ1-1, with TRBD1 identical over 8 bases. J gave up 1 base and V 9 bases, and 1 base lay outside the gene matches. Germline V gives CDR1 MNHEY, CDR2 SVGAGI. The CDR3 has 12 residues. The CDR3 sequence: CASGTGNTEAFF. The CDR3 DNA follows: TGTGCCAGTGGGACAGGGAACACTGAAGCTTTCTTT.